These 26 T cell receptor beta chains were sequenced from one sample in a study of T cell repertoires in cytomegalovirus infection. TCRdb re-derived calls from the reads in MiXCR, one entry per CDR3 protein. Altogether about 490,000 distinct CDR3 sequences are present, approximately 25% being singletons, with the ten largest covering about 13%. Sample: PBMCs. Receptor source: a human donor in good health (CMV status not recorded). Some clones in this sample may be carry-over from other donors' samples.

V is TRBV7-3 and J is TRBJ2-7; D possibly matches TRBD1 or TRBD2 (5 bases each). The CDR3 covers 13 residues. From germline, CDR1 is SGHTA and CDR2 FQGTGA. V was pared by 0 bases and J by 5 bases, with 8 bases between. CDR3 amino acids: CASSLTRGHEQYF. The CDR3 nucleotides read TGTGCCAGCAGCTTAACTCGGGGCCACGAGCAGTACTTC.

This chain connects TRBV5-1 to TRBJ2-3; 10 bases agree with TRBD2. V gave up 2 bases and J gave up 4 bases; unmatched junction bases: 4. The CDR3 consists of 15 residues. Germline V CDR1 and CDR2: SGHRS, YFSETQ. CDR3 coding DNA: TGCGCCAGCAGCTTTAGCGGGGGGAGCGCAGATACGCAGTATTTT. Its translation: CASSFSGGSADTQYF.

This clonotype has a single count. Given a much more abundant clone one base away, this may be a read error. The CDR3 end shows no conserved phenylalanine or tryptophan, and so a read error is likely. The V and J genes are TRBV7-2 and TRBJ2-3; TRBD2 agrees at 9 bases. Trimming at V came to 6 bases and at J to 2 bases, leaving 6 bases not matched to a gene. Germline V gene data show CDR1 as SGHTA and CDR2 as FQGNSA. The CDR3 is made up of 15 amino acids. The CDR3 region is CASRVSGGTTDTQYL. CDR3 in DNA: TGTGCCAGCAGAGTTAGCGGGGGTACCACAGATACGCAGTATCTT.

This clonotype was picked up a small number of times. The rearrangement links TRBV27 to TRBJ2-6, with 10 bases fitting TRBD1. After removal of 4 bases from V and 0 bases from J, the junction contained 12 bases not matched to a gene. The V gene's germline CDR1 is MNHEY and CDR2 SMNVEV (reference sequence). The CDR3 is made up of 20 amino acids. CDR3 nucleotide sequence: TGTGCCAGCAGTTCGTCAACCGGGACAGGGGACCCCTCTGGGGCCAACGTCCTGACTTTC. This encodes CASSSSTGTGDPSGANVLTF.

This clonotype was detected a few times. The chain employs TRBV11-3 and TRBJ2-1; D possibly corresponds to TRBD1 (6 bases). The CDR3 is 15 amino acids. The V gene lost 7 bases and the J gene lost 5 bases, with 18 bases spanning the gap. From germline, CDR1 is SGHNT and CDR2 YENEEA. The CDR3 loop reads CASNTAGQIHNEQFF. In DNA, the CDR3 is TGTGCCAGCAACACTGCTGGACAGATACACAATGAGCAGTTCTTC.

This rearrangement joins TRBV19 to TRBJ2-5; TRBD2 aligns across 8 bases. V dropped 7 bases and J dropped 1; count of bases not matched to a gene: 8. CDR1 and CDR2 from the germline V gene are LNHDA and SQIVND (reference sequence). The CDR3 length is 15 residues. In nucleotides, the CDR3 is TGTGCCAGTACCCTAAGCGGGGGCCCCCAAGAGACCCAGTACTTC. Protein sequence: CASTLSGGPQETQYF.

This clonotype has only one observation. An end of the junction does not agree with germline; a read error may underlie this. The V gene is TRBV12-3 or TRBV12-4, the J gene TRBJ2-4, with TRBD2 matching over 10 bases. The CDR3 has 17 amino acids. Here the CDR3 DNA reads TGTGCCAGCAGTCTAGCCCTAGCGGGAGTGGCCAAAAACATTCAGTACTTC. It codes for CASSLALAGVAKNIQYF.

This clonotype showed up just a few times. The V call is TRBV19, the J call TRBJ1-5; D ambiguous. This CDR3 spans 14 amino acids. In germline, CDR1 is LNHDA, CDR2 SQIVND (reference sequence). Trimming removed 5 bases at V and 3 bases at J, with 11 bases between. The CDR3 DNA is TGTGCCAGTAGTCCAGGACGCTTCAATCAGCCCCAGCATTTT. Amino acids: CASSPGRFNQPQHF.

This sequence joins TRBV19 and TRBJ2-3; the match to TRBD2 covers 14 bases. Germline V gene sequence: CDR1 LNHDA, CDR2 SQIVND (reference sequence). J lost 4 bases, V lost 4 bases, and 7 bases had no gene match. CDR3 size: 17 residues. CDR3 nucleotide sequence: TGTGCCAGTAGTACCCCAGGACTAGCGGGAGGTGCAGATACGCAGTATTTT. This gives the protein CASSTPGLAGGADTQYF.

The chain recombines TRBV24-1 with TRBJ2-3; either TRBD1 or TRBD2 may fit D (5 bases each). Germline V gives CDR1 KGHDR, CDR2 SFDVKD. The CDR3 is made up of 17 amino acids. The germline V and J ends were trimmed by 3 bases and 1 base, with 16 bases remaining between them. In DNA, the CDR3 is TGTGCCACCAGTGATACTAATTGGGGACGGGGCACAGATACGCAGTATTTT. It specifies CATSDTNWGRGTDTQYF.

V is TRBV6-5 and J is TRBJ2-2; unclear D gene. In germline, CDR1 is MNHEY, CDR2 SVGAGI. The CDR3 has 13 residues. The V end was cut by 6 bases, the J end by 7 bases, with 12 bases between. CDR3 DNA sequence: TGTGCCAGCAGGAAAGAAGTAATCGGGGAGCTGTTTTTT. Encoded protein: CASRKEVIGELFF.

The chain links TRBV6-1 to TRBJ2-7; D may match TRBD1 or TRBD2 (5 bases each). This CDR3 is built from 16 residues. Trimming took off 2 bases at V and 2 bases at J, with 16 bases between the two ends. Germline assignment: CDR1 MNHNS and CDR2 SASEGT. The CDR3 reads CASSERGAAFAYEQYV. The CDR3 nucleotides read TGTGCCAGCAGTGAACGGGGCGCAGCCTTCGCCTACGAGCAGTACGTC.

This clonotype occurred a few times. The chain carries TRBV28 and TRBJ2-5; D remains unclear. CDR3 length: 16 residues. The germline V and J ends were trimmed by 7 bases and 5 bases, with 23 bases remaining between them. Germline V gene sequence: CDR1 MDHEN, CDR2 SYDVKM. This CDR3 reads CASTHYQLGSGETQYF. The CDR3 nucleotides are TGTGCCAGCACCCACTACCAACTCGGATCCGGTGAGACCCAGTACTTC. Filled out from reference TRBV28 and TRBJ2-5, the complete variable domain reads DVKVTQSSRYLVKRTGEKVFLECVQDMDHENMFWYRQDPGLGLRLIYFSYDVKMKEKGDIPEGYSVSREKKERFSLILESASTNQTSMYLCASTHYQLGSGETQYFGPGTRLLVL.

This clonotype was picked up many times. V and J are TRBV7-6 and TRBJ2-1; 9 nucleotides agree with TRBD1. The V segment lost 5 bases and the J segment 8 bases; nucleotides outside the gene matches: 4. CDR3 length: 13 residues. Per germline, CDR1 SGHVS and CDR2 FNYEAQ. In nucleotides, the CDR3 is TGTGCCAGCAGCCCACGACAGGGGGATGAGCAGTTCTTC. Amino acid sequence: CASSPRQGDEQFF.

This clonotype was recorded once. The chain recombines TRBV10-3 with TRBJ1-2; no clear D gene. The V gene lost 0 bases and the J gene lost 5 bases, with 13 bases spanning the gap. The CDR3 is made up of 15 amino acids. Germline V gene sequence: CDR1 ENHRY, CDR2 SYGVKD. This CDR3 is CAISESTGQSYGYTF. The CDR3 DNA reads as TGTGCCATCAGTGAGTCGACTGGGCAGAGTTATGGCTACACCTTC.

This clonotype was picked up many times. The chain couples TRBV7-6 to TRBJ1-3; D may be TRBD1 (5 bases). Per the germline V gene, CDR1 is SGHVS and CDR2 is FNYEAQ. V was shortened by 5 bases and J by 7 bases, with 12 bases between the two germline ends. The CDR3 is 13 amino acids. CDR3 loop: CASSLGQSNTIYF. The CDR3 bases are TGTGCCAGCAGCCTCGGACAAAGCAACACCATATATTTT. Full variable domain (outside the CDR3, taken from reference TRBV7-6 and TRBJ1-3): GAGVSQSPRYKVTKRGQDVALRCDPISGHVSLYWYRQALGQGPEFLTYFNYEAQQDKSGLPNDRFSAERPEGSISTLTIQRTEQRDSAMYRCASSLGQSNTIYFGEGSWLTVV.

This clonotype was counted between two and nine times. The chain links TRBV6-2 or TRBV6-3 to TRBJ1-1; D is perhaps TRBD1 (5 bases). The V gene lost 7 bases and the J gene lost 8 bases, with 20 bases spanning the gap. Germline CDR1 and CDR2: MNHEY and SVGEGT. The CDR3 runs 14 residues. The CDR3 bases are TGTGCCAGCACTCCTTCGGGGCGGGCGCCCGAAGCTTTCTTT. Translating it yields CASTPSGRAPEAFF.

The chain links TRBV6-1 to TRBJ2-1, with D tentatively TRBD1 or TRBD2 (7 bases each). Trimming stripped 5 bases from V and 8 bases from J, with 19 bases between. The CDR3 length is 15 residues. Germline CDR1 reads MNHNS; CDR2 reads SASEGT. CDR3 amino acids: CASSYGTAGRDEQFF. The CDR3, as DNA: TGTGCCAGCAGTTATGGGACAGCGGGACGGGATGAGCAGTTCTTC.

This clonotype was counted between two and nine times. The J gene is TRBJ1-4, the V gene TRBV9; TRBD1 is a possible D gene (6 bases). The germline V gene has CDR1 SGDLS and CDR2 YYNGEE. This CDR3 has 14 amino acids. Trimming pared 3 bases from V and 8 bases from J, leaving 14 bases between. CDR3 in amino acids: CASSGGAGEEKLFF. The CDR3 DNA reads TGTGCCAGCAGCGGGGGGGCAGGGGAAGAAAAACTGTTTTTT.

This clonotype was detected ten times or more. The CDR3 is CASSLGSGGQYGYTF. The CDR3 coding sequence is TGTGCCAGCAGCTTAGGCTCTGGGGGCCAGTATGGCTACACCTTC. This chain joins TRBV7-2 and TRBJ1-2; tentatively, D is TRBD1 (6 bases). CDR1 and CDR2 from the germline V gene are SGHTA and FQGNSA. CDR3 length: 15 residues. Trimming took 1 base from V and 5 from J, leaving 14 bases between them.

This chain links TRBV29-1 with TRBJ1-2; 7 bases agree with TRBD1. Unmatched junction bases numbered 9, after V lost 6 bases and J lost 2 bases. Germline V gene lookup returns CDR1 SQVTM and CDR2 ANQGSEA. The CDR3 is 14 amino acids. CDR3 nucleotide sequence: TGCAGCGTCGTCGACAGGGCATACAACTATGGCTACACCTTC. Translating gives CSVVDRAYNYGYTF.

The V call is TRBV7-2, the J call TRBJ2-1, with D possibly matching TRBD2 (6 bases). This CDR3 comprises 17 residues. CDR1 and CDR2 from the germline V gene are SGHTA and FQGNSA. Trimming took off 1 base at V and 3 bases at J, with 16 bases between the two ends. CDR3 DNA sequence: TGTGCCAGCAGCTTAGTTTTTGCCGGGAGATACTACAATGAGCAGTTCTTC. This codes for CASSLVFAGRYYNEQFF.

Only a few counts were recorded for this clonotype. The chain employs TRBV7-9 and TRBJ1-5; no definite D call. The CDR3 length is 15 residues. Germline CDR1 is SEHNR and CDR2 is FQNEAQ (reference sequence). The V and J ends lost 5 bases and 7 bases respectively, with 18 bases between them. CDR3 protein: CASSHAGRVGQPQHF. The CDR3 coding sequence is TGTGCCAGCAGCCATGCCGGGAGGGTCGGACAGCCCCAGCATTTT.

This clonotype turned up a few times. This sequence joins TRBV19 and TRBJ2-3, with 8 bases aligning to TRBD1. V shed 10 bases and J 4 bases; nucleotides not matched to a gene: 7. The CDR3 loop spans 13 amino acids. Per germline, CDR1 LNHDA and CDR2 SQIVND (reference sequence). DNA for the CDR3: TGTGCCACCCAAGGACAGGGATCAGATACGCAGTATTTT. It codes for CATQGQGSDTQYF. Full variable domain (remainder filled in from reference TRBV19 and TRBJ2-3): DGGITQSPKYLFRKEGQNVTLSCEQNLNHDAMYWYRQDPGQGLRLIYYSQIVNDFQKGDIAEGYSVSREKKESFPLTVTSAQKNPTAFYLCATQGQGSDTQYFGPGTRLTVL.

This clonotype occurred many times. The chain employs TRBV7-2 and TRBJ2-2, with 8 bases aligning to TRBD1. The CDR3 runs to 17 residues. The V and J ends lost 1 base and 2 bases, in that order; junction bases with no gene match: 6. Germline loops: CDR1 SGHTA, CDR2 FQGNSA. The DNA of the CDR3 is TGTGCCAGCAGCTTAGAGTTCGGACAGGGAAACACCGGGGAGCTGTTTTTT. Translating it yields CASSLEFGQGNTGELFF. The variable domain in full, with the rest retrieved from reference TRBV7-2 and TRBJ2-2, is GAGVSQSPSNKVTEKGKDVELRCDPISGHTALYWYRQSLGQGLEFLIYFQGNSAPDKSGLPSDRFSAERTGGSVSTLTIQRTQQEDSAVYLCASSLEFGQGNTGELFFGEGSRLTVL.

This clonotype occurred many times. The chain employs TRBV7-2 and TRBJ1-4, with D uncertain. Trimming cost V 3 bases and J 0 bases, with 11 bases left between them. Per germline, CDR1 SGHTA and CDR2 FQGNSA. The CDR3 runs to 16 residues. CDR3: CASSLRPLATNEKLFF. CDR3 nucleotides: TGTGCCAGCAGCTTGAGGCCCCTTGCAACTAATGAAAAACTGTTTTTT.